These 17 T cell receptor beta chains share one sample of origin, sequenced in a study of control samples from healthy donors and cancer patients. Some clones are missing from TCRdb's copy, which holds only in-frame ones; the method was immunoSEQ multiplex PCR. In the table there are fewer than 120,000 clones, 70% to 90% of which are singletons. Specimen: PBMCs. Every receptor here comes from a woman aged 60-75 years with lung cancer.

The chain employs TRBV27 and TRBJ1-5; perhaps TRBD1 as D (5 bases). V lost 6 bases and J 1 base, leaving 13 bases between the germline ends. Germline V gene lookup returns CDR1 MNHEY and CDR2 SMNVEV (reference sequence). The CDR3 length is 15 residues. Here the CDR3 reads CASSRVDSSNQPQHF. DNA of the CDR3: TGTGCCAGCAGCCGAGTAGACAGCAGCAATCAGCCCCAGCATTTT.

The rearrangement joins TRBV7-9 to TRBJ1-6; D gene uncertain. Germline V gene sequence: CDR1 SEHNR, CDR2 FQNEAQ (reference sequence). The CDR3 loop spans 13 amino acids. V lost 5 bases and J lost 4, with 6 bases in between. As DNA, the CDR3 is TGTGCCAGCAGCAACGTTTATAATTCACCCCTCCACTTT. Translated: CASSNVYNSPLHF.

V and J are TRBV18 and TRBJ2-3, with D tentatively TRBD2 (5 bases). Germline V gene lookup returns CDR1 KGHSH and CDR2 LQKENI. V was clipped by 5 bases and J by 2 bases, with 14 bases between them. The CDR3 sequence is 15 residues long. DNA of the CDR3: TGTGCCAGCTCAACTTATGTCGGGGACACAGATACGCAGTATTTT. Protein sequence: CASSTYVGDTDTQYF.

V gene TRBV3-1 (or the pseudogene TRBV3-2) combines with J gene TRBJ1-1; TRBD1 aligns across 10 bases. In germline, CDR1 is LGHDT, CDR2 YNNKEL (reference sequence). Trimming at V came to 1 base and at J to 5 bases, leaving 16 bases not matched to a gene. The CDR3 runs to 19 residues. This CDR3 is CASSQVRGQGFWGGTEAFF. As DNA, the CDR3 is TGTGCCAGCAGCCAAGTGAGGGGACAGGGGTTCTGGGGTGGGACTGAAGCTTTCTTT.

The CDR3 reads CASRPTLDYRYRDDYNEQFF. Here the CDR3 DNA reads TGTGCCAGTAGACCTACCCTCGATTACCGGTACCGGGACGATTACAATGAGCAGTTCTTC. V is TRBV19 and J is TRBJ2-1; D could derive from TRBD1 or TRBD2 (5 bases each). The germline V gene has CDR1 LNHDA and CDR2 SQIVND (reference sequence). Deletions cut 6 bases from V and 4 bases from J, with 31 bases between. There are 20 residues in the CDR3.

The chain employs TRBV3-1 (or the pseudogene TRBV3-2) and TRBJ2-1, with 13 bases matching TRBD2. From germline, CDR1 is LGHDT and CDR2 YNNKEL (reference sequence). The CDR3 is made up of 17 amino acids. The V gene end was trimmed by 2 bases and the J gene end by 12 bases; junction bases not matched to a gene: 13. The CDR3 sequence: CASSQLYRTSGRGRQFF. Here the CDR3 DNA reads TGTGCCAGCAGCCAACTCTATAGGACTAGCGGGAGAGGTCGGCAGTTCTTC.

This clone came up a few times. This chain links TRBV18 with TRBJ1-3, with D unresolved. Germline CDR1 and CDR2: KGHSH and LQKENI. The CDR3 runs to 13 residues. Trimming left V 6 bases short and J 0 bases short, with 6 bases between. The CDR3 region is CASSPLSGNTIYF. The CDR3 bases are TGTGCCAGCTCGCCCCTCTCTGGAAACACCATATATTTT.

The chain has TRBV7-6 and TRBJ2-3; no firm D call. The V gene lost 6 bases and the J gene lost 5 bases, with 18 bases spanning the gap. CDR1 SGHVS and CDR2 FNYEAQ come from the germline V gene. The CDR3 consists of 15 residues. CDR3 residues: CASSQQPNPKDTQYF. The DNA for the CDR3 is TGTGCCAGCAGTCAACAACCGAATCCTAAAGATACGCAGTATTTT.

V is TRBV4-1 and J is TRBJ2-2, with 7 positions matching TRBD2. With V trimmed by 1 base and J by 4 bases, 6 bases remained unmatched. Germline CDR1 MGHRA, CDR2 YSYEKL. This CDR3 contains 16 residues. In nucleotides, the CDR3 is TGCGCCAGCAGCCAAGCTGGGGGGGTCGGCACCGGGGAGCTGTTTTTT. Translating it yields CASSQAGGVGTGELFF.

This clone was seen only once. The gene calls are TRBV28 and TRBJ1-4; 9 positions agree with TRBD1. Germline CDR1 is MDHEN and CDR2 is SYDVKM. This CDR3 is 15 amino acids long. V was clipped by 5 bases and J by 8 bases; unmatched bases: 9. The CDR3 reads CASSGNRGRVEKLFF. The DNA of the CDR3 is TGTGCCAGCAGTGGCAACAGGGGGCGCGTCGAAAAACTGTTTTTT.

The chain joins TRBV24-1 to TRBJ1-6, with D uncertain. Germline V gene data show CDR1 as KGHDR and CDR2 as SFDVKD. The CDR3 runs to 17 residues. Between the trimmed V and J ends, which lost 4 bases and 0 bases, there was a span of 12 bases. CDR3 sequence: CATSDPGPFSYNSPLHF. The CDR3 nucleotides read TGTGCCACCAGTGACCCAGGTCCCTTCTCCTATAATTCACCCCTCCACTTT.

This chain uses TRBV5-4 with TRBJ1-2; no firm D call. From germline, CDR1 is SGHNT and CDR2 YYREEE (reference sequence). This CDR3 spans 16 amino acids. V dropped 0 bases and J dropped 1 base, with 13 bases sitting between them. For the CDR3, the DNA is TGTGCCAGCAGCTTGGAGTTTGGGGAAAGTAACTATGGCTACACCTTC. This encodes CASSLEFGESNYGYTF.

This clone was seen only a few times. V gene TRBV4-3 combines with J gene TRBJ1-2; a weak D match, TRBD1 (5 bases). Germline values: CDR1 LGHNA, CDR2 YSLEER. V was pared by 0 bases and J by 14 bases, with 19 bases between. The CDR3 spans 14 residues. This CDR3 reads CASSQDLGVAIRTF. The CDR3 coding sequence is TGCGCCAGCAGCCAAGATCTAGGGGTGGCAATTAGAACCTTC.

The V gene is TRBV7-2, the J gene TRBJ1-2; D unresolved. From germline, CDR1 is SGHTA and CDR2 FQGNSA. The germline V and J ends were trimmed by 1 base and 7 bases, with 10 bases remaining between them. This CDR3 has 13 residues. The CDR3 nucleotides are TGTGCCAGCAGCTTAGGGGCCCGGGGTGGCTACACCTTC. Amino acids: CASSLGARGGYTF.

The chain combines TRBV5-4 with TRBJ2-2; no clear D. The CDR3 is 16 residues long. CDR1 is SGHNT and CDR2 is YYREEE in the germline V gene (reference sequence). V was pared by 2 bases and J by 0 bases, with 11 bases between. The CDR3 region has the DNA TGTGCCAGCAGCTTACGGCTCTATTCGAACACCGGGGAGCTGTTTTTT. It specifies CASSLRLYSNTGELFF.

This rearrangement joins TRBV19 to TRBJ1-1; D is perhaps TRBD1 (6 bases). This CDR3 is built from 14 residues. Trimming removed 4 bases at V and 6 bases at J, with 15 bases between. Germline CDR1 LNHDA, CDR2 SQIVND (reference sequence). CDR3 sequence (DNA): TGTGCCAGTAGTACACCAGGGGAGATCCCTGAAGCTTTCTTT. Its translation is CASSTPGEIPEAFF.

Details on this clone: Its ends do not fully match the called genes, so a read error is possible. V and J are TRBV7-7 and TRBJ2-7; 7 bases are shared with TRBD1. The CDR3 runs to 13 residues. Germline V CDR1 and CDR2: SSHAT, FNYEAQ (reference sequence). CDR3 sequence (DNA): TGTGCTAGCAGCTCCCACAGGGGCTACGAGCAGTACTTC. Encoded protein: CASSSHRGYEQYF.